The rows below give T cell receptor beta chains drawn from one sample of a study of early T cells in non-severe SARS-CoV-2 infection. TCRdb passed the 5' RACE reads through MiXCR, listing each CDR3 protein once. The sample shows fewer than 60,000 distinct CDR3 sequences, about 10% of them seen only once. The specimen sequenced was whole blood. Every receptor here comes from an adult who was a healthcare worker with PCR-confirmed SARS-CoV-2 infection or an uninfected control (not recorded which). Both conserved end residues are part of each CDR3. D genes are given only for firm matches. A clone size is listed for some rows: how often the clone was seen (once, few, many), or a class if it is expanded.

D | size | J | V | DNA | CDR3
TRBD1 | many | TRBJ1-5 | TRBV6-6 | TGTGCCAGCAGTCCAGGGGGGGCCCAGCATTTT | CASSPGGAQHF
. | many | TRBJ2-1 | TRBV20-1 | TGCAGTGCTAGGGGAACCTACAATGAGCAGTTCTTC | CSARGTYNEQFF
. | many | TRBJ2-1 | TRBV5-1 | TGCGCCAGCAGCTTTGATTACAATGAGCAGTTCTTC | CASSFDYNEQFF
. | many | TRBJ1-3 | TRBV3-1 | TGTGCCAGCAGCCAGAGGAGGGCCCACTCTGGAAACACCATATATTTT | CASSQRRAHSGNTIYF
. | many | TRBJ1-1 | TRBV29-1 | TGCAGCGTTGTAGTTTCCGGACATCTGAACACTGAAGCTTTCTTT | CSVVVSGHLNTEAFF
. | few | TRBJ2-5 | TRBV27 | TGTGCCAGCAGTTTTTCAGGGACGAGGGAGACCCAGTACTTC | CASSFSGTRETQYF
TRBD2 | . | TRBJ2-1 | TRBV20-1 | TGCAGTGCTAGAGATCCGGGGGCCGGGACTAGCGGTATAAGGGCCCCCTACAATGAGCAGTTCTTC | CSARDPGAGTSGIRAPYNEQFF
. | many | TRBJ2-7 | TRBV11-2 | TGTGCCAGCAGCTTAGGGATTACCTACGAGCAGTACTTC | CASSLGITYEQYF
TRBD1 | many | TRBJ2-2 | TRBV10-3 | TGTGCCATCAGTGAGTCGGACAGGGGAGACACCGGGGAGCTGTTTTTT | CAISESDRGDTGELFF
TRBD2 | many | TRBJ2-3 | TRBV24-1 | TGTGCCACCAGTCTTAGCGGGAGTGGGGATACGCAGTATTTT | CATSLSGSGDTQYF
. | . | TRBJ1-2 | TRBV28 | TGTGCCAGCAGTTTCCCCGGGCGCTATGGCTACACCTTC | CASSFPGRYGYTF
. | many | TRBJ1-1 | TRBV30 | TGTGCCTGGAGTCTCTGGGGGGTAGTACAGGACACTGAAGCTTTCTTT | CAWSLWGVVQDTEAFF
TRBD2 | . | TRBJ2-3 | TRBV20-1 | TGCAGTGCCCTTCGGGCGGGAGAAGCAGATACGCAGTATTTT | CSALRAGEADTQYF
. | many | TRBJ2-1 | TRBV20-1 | TGCAGTGCTCGCCCGACAGGTAGATACAATGAGCAGTTCTTC | CSARPTGRYNEQFF
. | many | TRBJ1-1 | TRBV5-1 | TGCGCCAGCAGTCGAGAGACTGGGAACACTGAAGCTTTCTTT | CASSRETGNTEAFF
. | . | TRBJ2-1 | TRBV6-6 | TGTGCCAGCAGCCCCGTCGGTCGGCAGTTCTTC | CASSPVGRQFF
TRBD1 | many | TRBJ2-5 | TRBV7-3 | TGTGCCAGCAGCTTATCCCAATACCGGGACAGCAAACGGGGGACCCAGTACTTC | CASSLSQYRDSKRGTQYF
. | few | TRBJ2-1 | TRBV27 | TGTGCCAGCAGCCCAACTACTTTCGGGAATGAGCAGTTCTTC | CASSPTTFGNEQFF
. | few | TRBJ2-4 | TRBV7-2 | TGTGCCAGCAGCCAAGGGGGGACCAAAAACATTCAGTACTTC | CASSQGGTKNIQYF
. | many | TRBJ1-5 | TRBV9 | TGTGCCAGCAGCGTAGAGGGAATTAGCAATCAGCCCCAGCATTTT | CASSVEGISNQPQHF
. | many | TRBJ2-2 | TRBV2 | TGTGCCAGCAGTGAACGGGGAGAGGAGCTGTTTTTT | CASSERGEELFF
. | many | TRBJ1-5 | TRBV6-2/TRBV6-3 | TGTGCCAGCAGTTACTCCGGGGGCAATCAGCCCCAGCATTTT | CASSYSGGNQPQHF